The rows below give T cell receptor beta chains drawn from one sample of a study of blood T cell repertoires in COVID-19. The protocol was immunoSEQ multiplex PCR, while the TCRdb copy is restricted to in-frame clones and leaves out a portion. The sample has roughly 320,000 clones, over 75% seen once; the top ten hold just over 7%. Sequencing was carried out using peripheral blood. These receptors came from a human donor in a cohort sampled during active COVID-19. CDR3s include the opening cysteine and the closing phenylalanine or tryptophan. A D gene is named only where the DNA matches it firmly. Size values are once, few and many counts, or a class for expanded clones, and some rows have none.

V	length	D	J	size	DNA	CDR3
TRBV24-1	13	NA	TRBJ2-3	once	TGTGCCTCGCGAGGAGGGATTGAGGATACGCAGTATTTT	CASRGGIEDTQYF
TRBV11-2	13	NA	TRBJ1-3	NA	TGTGCCAGCAGCCCCAATCGGGGAAACACCATATATTTT	CASSPNRGNTIYF
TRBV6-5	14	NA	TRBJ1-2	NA	TGTGCCAGCAGTTACTCGGGGCCGGACTATGGCTACACCTTC	CASSYSGPDYGYTF
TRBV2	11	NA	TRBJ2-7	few	TGTGCCAGCAGTGATTCCCCTGAGCAGTACTTC	CASSDSPEQYF
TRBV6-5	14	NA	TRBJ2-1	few	TGTGCCAGCAGTCCCCAGGCGGGGAACAATGAGCAGTTCTTC	CASSPQAGNNEQFF
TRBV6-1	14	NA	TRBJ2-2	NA	TGTGCCAGCAGTGAACAGGGTGATACCGGGGAGCTGTTTTTT	CASSEQGDTGELFF
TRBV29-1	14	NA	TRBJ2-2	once	TGCAGCGTTGAAGGACAGGAGAACACCGGGGAGCTGTTTTTT	CSVEGQENTGELFF
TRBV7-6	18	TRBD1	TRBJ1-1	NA	TGTGCCAGCAGCTTAGAGGCTCGAACGGGACAGGGTAACACTGAAGCTTTCTTT	CASSLEARTGQGNTEAFF
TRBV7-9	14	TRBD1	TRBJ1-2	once	TGTGCCAGCAGCCCGGGACAGGGTGACTATGGCTACACCTTC	CASSPGQGDYGYTF
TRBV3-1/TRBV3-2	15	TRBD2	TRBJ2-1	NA	TGTGCCAGCAGCCCCCGACTAGCTACCTACAATGAGCAGTTCTTC	CASSPRLATYNEQFF
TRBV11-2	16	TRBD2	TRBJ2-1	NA	TGTGCCAGCAGCTTAACGGGGGGGCCCCGATCGGATGAGCAGTTCTTC	CASSLTGGPRSDEQFF
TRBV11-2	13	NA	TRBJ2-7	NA	TGTGCCAGCAGCCACAGGGTCTTCGTCGAGCAGTACTTC	CASSHRVFVEQYF
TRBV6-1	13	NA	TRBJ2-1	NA	TGTGCCAGCAGTGAAGCGCGGGACAATGAGCAGTTCTTC	CASSEARDNEQFF
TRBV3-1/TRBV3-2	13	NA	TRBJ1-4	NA	TGTGCCAGCAGCCAAGAGGGAGGTGAAAAACTGTTTTTT	CASSQEGGEKLFF
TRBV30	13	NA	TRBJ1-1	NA	TGTGCCTGGAGACGAACAGGCAACACTGAAGCTTTCTTT	CAWRRTGNTEAFF
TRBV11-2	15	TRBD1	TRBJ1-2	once	TGTGCCAGCAGCTCCCGAGTGGAGGGGGCCTATGGCTACACCTTC	CASSSRVEGAYGYTF
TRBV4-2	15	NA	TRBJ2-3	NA	TGTGCCAGCAGCCAAGTGGCGGATGGCACAGATACGCAGTATTTT	CASSQVADGTDTQYF
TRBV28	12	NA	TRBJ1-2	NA	TGTGCCAGCAGTTCGACTACCTATGGCTACACCTTC	CASSSTTYGYTF
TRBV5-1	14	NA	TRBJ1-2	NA	TGCGCCAGCAGCTTGGACAATGCTAACTATGGCTACACCTTC	CASSLDNANYGYTF
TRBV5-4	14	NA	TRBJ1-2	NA	TGTGCCAGCAGCTTGGTTTCCTGGGCTTCTGGCTACACCTTC	CASSLVSWASGYTF
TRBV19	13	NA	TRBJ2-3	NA	TGTGCCAGTAGTGCGACATTGGCCGATACGCAGTATTTT	CASSATLADTQYF
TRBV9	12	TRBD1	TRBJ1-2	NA	TGTGCCAGCAGCACCCGAGGGGGCGGCTACACCTTC	CASSTRGGGYTF
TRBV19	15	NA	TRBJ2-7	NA	TGTGCCAGTAGTATAGGTGCGGGACAGAGCTACGAGCAGTACTTC	CASSIGAGQSYEQYF
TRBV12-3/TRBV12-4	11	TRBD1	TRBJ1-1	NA	TGTGCCAGCAGTGGACAGGCTGAAGCTTTCTTT	CASSGQAEAFF
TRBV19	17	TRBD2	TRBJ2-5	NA	TGTGCCAGTAGTATAGATCCGATTAGCGGGGGCCAAGAGACCCAGTACTTC	CASSIDPISGGQETQYF
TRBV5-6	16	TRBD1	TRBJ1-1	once	TGTGCCAGCACCATCGGACTTCTGACAGGGGTAACTGAAGCTTTCTTT	CASTIGLLTGVTEAFF
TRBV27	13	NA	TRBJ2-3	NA	TGTGCCAGCGGACTTTCCATGACAGATACGCAGTATTTT	CASGLSMTDTQYF
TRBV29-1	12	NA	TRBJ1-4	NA	TGCAGCGCCCGGGGGGGAGCTGAAAAACTGTTTTTT	CSARGGAEKLFF
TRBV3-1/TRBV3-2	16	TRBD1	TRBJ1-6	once	TGTGCCAGCAGCCAACAGGGACAGGGGTTTAATTCACCCCTCCACTTT	CASSQQGQGFNSPLHF
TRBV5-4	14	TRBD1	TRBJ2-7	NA	TGTGCCAGCAGCTTAGACAGGGGCTCCTACGAGCAGTACTTC	CASSLDRGSYEQYF
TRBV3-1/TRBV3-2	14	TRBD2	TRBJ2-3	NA	TGTGCCAGCGCTGGGACTAGCGGCACAGATACGCAGTATTTT	CASAGTSGTDTQYF
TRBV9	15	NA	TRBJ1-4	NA	TGTGCCAGCAGCGTAGATGCAGGGAAGGGTGAAAAACTGTTTTTT	CASSVDAGKGEKLFF